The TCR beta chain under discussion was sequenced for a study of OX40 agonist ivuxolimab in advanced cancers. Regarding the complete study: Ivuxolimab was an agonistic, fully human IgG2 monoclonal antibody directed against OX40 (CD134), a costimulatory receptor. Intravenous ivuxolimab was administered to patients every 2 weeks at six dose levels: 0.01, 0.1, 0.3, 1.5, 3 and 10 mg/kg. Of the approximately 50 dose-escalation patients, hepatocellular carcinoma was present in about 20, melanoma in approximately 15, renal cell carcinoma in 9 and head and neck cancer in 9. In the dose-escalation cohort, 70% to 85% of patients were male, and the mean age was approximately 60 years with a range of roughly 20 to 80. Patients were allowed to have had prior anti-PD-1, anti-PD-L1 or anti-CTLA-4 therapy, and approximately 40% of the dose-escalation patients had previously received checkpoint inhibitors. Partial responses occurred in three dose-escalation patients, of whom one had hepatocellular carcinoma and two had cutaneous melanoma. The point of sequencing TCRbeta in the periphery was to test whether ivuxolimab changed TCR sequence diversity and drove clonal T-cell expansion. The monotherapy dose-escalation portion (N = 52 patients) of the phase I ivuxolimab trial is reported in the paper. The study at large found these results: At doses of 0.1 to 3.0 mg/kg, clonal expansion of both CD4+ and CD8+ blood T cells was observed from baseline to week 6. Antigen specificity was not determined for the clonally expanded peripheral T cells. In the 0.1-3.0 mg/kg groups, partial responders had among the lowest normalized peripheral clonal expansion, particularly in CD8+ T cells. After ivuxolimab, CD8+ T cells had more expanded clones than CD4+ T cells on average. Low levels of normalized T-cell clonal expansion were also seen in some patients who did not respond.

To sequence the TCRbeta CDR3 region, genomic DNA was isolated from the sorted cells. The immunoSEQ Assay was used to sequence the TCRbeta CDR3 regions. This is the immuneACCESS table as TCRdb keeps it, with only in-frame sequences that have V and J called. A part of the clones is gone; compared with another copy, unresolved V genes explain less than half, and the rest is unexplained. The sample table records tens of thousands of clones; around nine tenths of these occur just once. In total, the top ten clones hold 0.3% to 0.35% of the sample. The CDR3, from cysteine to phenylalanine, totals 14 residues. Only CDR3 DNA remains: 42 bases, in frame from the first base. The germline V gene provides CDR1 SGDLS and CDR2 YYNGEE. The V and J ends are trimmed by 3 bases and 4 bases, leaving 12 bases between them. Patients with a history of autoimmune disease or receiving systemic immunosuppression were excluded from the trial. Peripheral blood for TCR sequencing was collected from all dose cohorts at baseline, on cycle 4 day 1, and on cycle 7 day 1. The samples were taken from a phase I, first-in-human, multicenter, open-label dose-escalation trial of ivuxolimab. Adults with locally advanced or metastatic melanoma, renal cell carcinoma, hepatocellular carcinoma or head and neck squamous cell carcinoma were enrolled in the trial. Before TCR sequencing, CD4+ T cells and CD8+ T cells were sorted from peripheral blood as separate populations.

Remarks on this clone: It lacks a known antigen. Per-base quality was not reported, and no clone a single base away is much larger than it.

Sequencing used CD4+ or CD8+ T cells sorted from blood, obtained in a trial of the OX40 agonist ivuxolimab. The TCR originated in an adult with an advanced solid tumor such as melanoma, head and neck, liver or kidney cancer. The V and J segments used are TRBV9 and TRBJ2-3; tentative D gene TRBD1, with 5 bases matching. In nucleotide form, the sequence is TGTGCCAGCAGCGAGGGGCAGCCCTCAGATACGCAGTATTTT. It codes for CASSEGQPSDTQYF. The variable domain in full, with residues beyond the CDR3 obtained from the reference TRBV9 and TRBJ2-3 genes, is DSGVTQTPKHLITATGQRVTLRCSPRSGDLSVYWYQQSLDQGLQFLIQYYNGEERAKGNILERFSAQQFPDLHSELNLSSLELGDSALYFCASSEGQPSDTQYFGPGTRLTVL.